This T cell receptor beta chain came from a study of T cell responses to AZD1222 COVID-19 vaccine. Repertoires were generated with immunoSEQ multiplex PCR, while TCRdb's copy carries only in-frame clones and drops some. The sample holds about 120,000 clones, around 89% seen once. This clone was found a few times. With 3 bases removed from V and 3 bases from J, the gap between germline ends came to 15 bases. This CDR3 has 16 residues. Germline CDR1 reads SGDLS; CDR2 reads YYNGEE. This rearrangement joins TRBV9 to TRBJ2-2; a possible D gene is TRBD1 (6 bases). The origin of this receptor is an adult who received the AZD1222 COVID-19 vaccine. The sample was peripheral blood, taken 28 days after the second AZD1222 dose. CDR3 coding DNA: TGTGCCAGCAGCGGATTTACAGGGACGTACACCGGGGAGCTGTTTTTT. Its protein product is CASSGFTGTYTGELFF.